These 10 T cell receptor beta chains were sequenced from one sample in a study of technical replicates of blood from several donors. Here immunoSEQ multiplex PCR was the method, and the copy in TCRdb shows in-frame clones only, minus some. The repertoire holds over 45,000 clones, approximately 90% seen once, with roughly 3.9% in the top ten. Sequenced: PBMCs. These receptors were collected from a human donor in good health. Some clones in this sample may be carry-over from other donors' samples.

This rearrangement joins TRBV2 to TRBJ1-6, with 11 bases lining up with TRBD1. The germline V gene has CDR1 SNHLY and CDR2 FYNNEI. CDR3 length equals 16 residues. J gave up 7 bases and V 7 bases, and 9 bases lay outside the gene matches. CDR3 sequence (DNA): TGTGCCAGCATCGGAGTGGGACAGGGGGTCAATTCACCCCTCCACTTT. It specifies CASIGVGQGVNSPLHF.

This clone was counted a single time. The chain combines TRBV6-5 with TRBJ1-5, with D possibly matching TRBD1 (6 bases). The CDR3 runs to 14 residues. Looked up from germline, CDR1 is MNHEY and CDR2 is SVGAGI. Trimming stripped 6 bases from V and 6 bases from J, with 15 bases between. CDR3 nucleotides: TGTGCCAGCAGACTACAGGGAGTGGGTCAGCCCCAGCATTTT. This codes for CASRLQGVGQPQHF.

This chain links TRBV5-1 with TRBJ1-2, with a weak D call TRBD1 (5 bases). CDR1 SGHRS and CDR2 YFSETQ come from the germline V gene. The CDR3 contains 14 residues. V dropped 1 base and J dropped 6 bases, with 13 bases sitting between them. Written as DNA, the CDR3 is TGCGCCAGCAGCTTGTTCGGAGGGGAAGATGGCTACACCTTC. Translation gives CASSLFGGEDGYTF. Filled out from reference TRBV5-1 and TRBJ1-2, the complete variable domain reads KAGVTQTPRYLIKTRGQQVTLSCSPISGHRSVSWYQQTPGQGLQFLFEYFSETQRNKGNFPGRFSGRQFSNSRSEMNVSTLELGDSALYLCASSLFGGEDGYTFGSGTRLTVV.

The V gene is TRBV18, the J gene TRBJ1-1, with TRBD1 identical over 8 bases. Germline CDR1 is KGHSH and CDR2 is LQKENI. The CDR3 totals 12 residues. The ends lost 9 bases at V and 7 bases at J; junction bases unmatched: 7. The CDR3 protein is CASSQGTGEAFF. CDR3 DNA: TGTGCCAGTAGCCAGGGGACAGGTGAAGCTTTCTTT. Based on the CDR3 plus reference TRBV18 and TRBJ1-1, the full variable domain is NAGVMQNPRHLVRRRGQEARLRCSPMKGHSHVYWYRQLPEEGLKFMVYLQKENIIDESGMPKERFSAEFPKEGPSILRIQQVVRGDSAAYFCASSQGTGEAFFGQGTRLTVV.

The chain has TRBV29-1 and TRBJ2-3, with 12 bases that match TRBD1. There are 18 residues in the CDR3. Germline CDR1 SQVTM, CDR2 ANQGSEA. V lost 0 bases and J lost 6; bases outside the gene matches: 13. DNA for the CDR3: TGCAGCGTTGAAGACCGGGACAGGGGGCTCTTTTTACACGATACGCAGTATTTT. Its translation: CSVEDRDRGLFLHDTQYF.

This CDR3 reads CASSLPRQIPSGNTIYF. CDR3 DNA: TGTGCCAGCAGCTTACCCCGCCAGATCCCTTCTGGAAACACCATATATTTT. The chain couples TRBV13 to TRBJ1-3; D remains unclear. This CDR3 is built from 17 residues. The V gene's germline CDR1 is PRHDT and CDR2 FYEKMQ (reference sequence). Trimming stripped 2 bases from V and 1 base from J, with 15 bases between. Complete variable domain (other parts from reference TRBV13 and TRBJ1-3): AAGVIQSPRHLIKEKRETATLKCYPIPRHDTVYWYQQGPGQDPQFLISFYEKMQSDKGSIPDRFSAQQFSDYHSELNMSSLELGDSALYFCASSLPRQIPSGNTIYFGEGSWLTVV.

V is TRBV29-1 and J is TRBJ2-1; the D gene is possibly TRBD2 (6 bases). The CDR3 loop spans 15 amino acids. The germline V gene encodes CDR1 SQVTM and CDR2 ANQGSEA. V shed 7 bases and J shed 7 bases, with 23 bases lying between them. The CDR3 sequence is CSASLSMGGRNEQFF. The CDR3 DNA reads as TGCAGCGCCTCCCTCTCTATGGGGGGTCGGAATGAGCAGTTCTTC.

The chain joins TRBV7-2 to TRBJ1-1; a possible D gene is TRBD1 (6 bases). Trimming removed 5 bases from V and 0 bases from J, with 13 bases in between. CDR3 length equals 15 residues. The germline gives CDR1 SGHTA, CDR2 FQGNSA. CDR3 sequence: CASSLLGAMNTEAFF. The CDR3, as DNA: TGTGCCAGCAGCCTTCTGGGGGCTATGAACACTGAAGCTTTCTTT. Based on the CDR3 plus reference TRBV7-2 and TRBJ1-1, the full variable domain is GAGVSQSPSNKVTEKGKDVELRCDPISGHTALYWYRQSLGQGLEFLIYFQGNSAPDKSGLPSDRFSAERTGGSVSTLTIQRTQQEDSAVYLCASSLLGAMNTEAFFGQGTRLTVV.

The chain carries TRBV9 and TRBJ2-1; D might be TRBD2 (5 bases). V was pared by 0 bases and J by 2 bases, with 15 bases between. The CDR3 has 17 residues. CDR1 is SGDLS and CDR2 is YYNGEE in the germline V gene. CDR3 bases: TGTGCCAGCAGCGTAGACGATCATCTAGCCGCCTACAATGAGCAGTTCTTC. This translates into CASSVDDHLAAYNEQFF. Full variable domain (outside the CDR3, taken from reference TRBV9 and TRBJ2-1): DSGVTQTPKHLITATGQRVTLRCSPRSGDLSVYWYQQSLDQGLQFLIQYYNGEERAKGNILERFSAQQFPDLHSELNLSSLELGDSALYFCASSVDDHLAAYNEQFFGPGTRLTVL.

V is TRBV29-1 and J is TRBJ1-2; D is perhaps TRBD1 (6 bases). CDR3 length equals 14 residues. Deletions cut 1 base from V and 6 bases from J, with 15 bases between. Germline-derived CDR1 and CDR2 are SQVTM and ANQGSEA. The CDR3 DNA follows: TGCAGCGTTGAAGGCCCCGGGGGGCGCCATGGCTACACCTTC. The encoded protein is CSVEGPGGRHGYTF.